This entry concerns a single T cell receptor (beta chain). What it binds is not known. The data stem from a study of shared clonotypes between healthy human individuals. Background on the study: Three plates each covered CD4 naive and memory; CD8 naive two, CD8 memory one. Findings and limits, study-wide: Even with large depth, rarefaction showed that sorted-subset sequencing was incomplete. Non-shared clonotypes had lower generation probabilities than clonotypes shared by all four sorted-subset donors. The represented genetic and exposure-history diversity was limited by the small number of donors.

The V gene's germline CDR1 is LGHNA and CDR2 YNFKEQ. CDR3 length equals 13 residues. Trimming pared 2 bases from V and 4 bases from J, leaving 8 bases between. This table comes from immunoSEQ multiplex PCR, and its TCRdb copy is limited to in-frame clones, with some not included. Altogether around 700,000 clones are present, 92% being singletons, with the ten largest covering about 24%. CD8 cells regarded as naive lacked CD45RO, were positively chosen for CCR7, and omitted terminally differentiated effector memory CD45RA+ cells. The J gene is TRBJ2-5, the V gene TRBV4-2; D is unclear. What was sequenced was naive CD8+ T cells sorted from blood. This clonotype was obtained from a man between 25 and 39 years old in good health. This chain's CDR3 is CASSQQLPETQYF. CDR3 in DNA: TGTGCCAGCAGCCAACAGCTCCCAGAGACCCAGTACTTC.